One and the same sample provided the 7 T cell receptor beta chains below, sequenced in a study of shared clonotypes between healthy human individuals. Selected positively for CCR7 and CD45RO-negative, naive CD8 cells excluded terminally differentiated effector memory CD45RA+ cells. The table came from immunoSEQ multiplex PCR; TCRdb's copy has only in-frame clones and leaves some out. The table shows 2 million to 2.5 million clones, with about 95% occurring only once. Input material: naive CD8+ T cells sorted from blood. The receptors stem from a man between 18 and 35 years old in good health.

In this sample, this clone turned up once. The rearrangement links TRBV6-6 to TRBJ2-3, with TRBD1 identical over 9 bases. This CDR3 has 15 residues. Germline V gene lookup returns CDR1 MNHNY and CDR2 SVGAGI (reference sequence). V was clipped by 5 bases and J by 3 bases; unmatched bases: 6. The CDR3 DNA sequence: TGTGCCAGCAGTGGCTGGACAGGGGAAACAGATACGCAGTATTTT. This translates into CASSGWTGETDTQYF.

The chain has TRBV27 and TRBJ2-1, with D unresolved. Deletions cut 5 bases from V and 3 bases from J, with 14 bases between. There are 15 residues in the CDR3. The germline gives CDR1 MNHEY, CDR2 SMNVEV (reference sequence). CDR3 in amino acids: CASSRSSNSYNEQFF. CDR3 sequence (DNA): TGTGCCAGCAGTCGGTCGTCTAACAGCTACAATGAGCAGTTCTTC.

The chain links TRBV7-9 to TRBJ2-7, with 10 nucleotides matching TRBD1. Per germline, CDR1 SEHNR and CDR2 FQNEAQ (reference sequence). Trimming took 5 bases from V and 5 from J; bases not matched to a gene: 9. This CDR3 is built from 15 residues. The CDR3 DNA is TGTGCCAGCAGCCCCAAACCGGGACAGGGGAACGAGCAGTACTTC. Translation: CASSPKPGQGNEQYF.

About this clone: Other DNA sequences from this sample encode an identical CDR3 as well. J is TRBJ1-2 and V is TRBV6-5, with TRBD1 matching over 8 bases. This CDR3 comprises 14 residues. The V and J ends lost 0 bases and 5 bases, in that order; junction bases with no gene match: 2. The germline gives CDR1 MNHEY, CDR2 SVGAGI. The CDR3 loop reads CASSYSDRGYGYTF. The CDR3 nucleotides are TGTGCCAGCAGTTACTCAGACAGGGGATATGGCTACACCTTC.

The chain uses TRBV6-6 and TRBJ1-3; 7 bases are shared with TRBD1. In germline, CDR1 is MNHNY, CDR2 SVGAGI (reference sequence). J lost 8 bases, V lost 4 bases, and 11 bases had no gene match. This CDR3 is built from 15 residues. CDR3 bases: TGTGCCAGCAGTTCCTTCGGGACAGTCTCAGACACCATATATTTT. This sequence encodes CASSSFGTVSDTIYF.

This chain links TRBV7-9 with TRBJ1-2, with D possibly matching TRBD1 (5 bases). The V end lost 4 bases, the J end lost 2 bases, and 11 bases lay between the germline ends. CDR1 and CDR2 (germline): SEHNR, FQNEAQ (reference sequence). The CDR3 loop spans 14 amino acids. The CDR3 region has the DNA TGTGCCAGCAGCTCCCAGGGAACCAACTATGGCTACACCTTC. Its translation: CASSSQGTNYGYTF.

This chain uses TRBV30 with TRBJ1-2; D is ambiguous. There are 13 residues in the CDR3. The V and J ends lost 7 bases and 2 bases respectively, with 14 bases between them. Looked up from germline, CDR1 is GTSNPN and CDR2 is SVGIG (reference sequence). The CDR3 reads CAFRAGPNYGYTF. The DNA of the CDR3 is TGTGCCTTTCGCGCCGGGCCGAACTATGGCTACACCTTC.